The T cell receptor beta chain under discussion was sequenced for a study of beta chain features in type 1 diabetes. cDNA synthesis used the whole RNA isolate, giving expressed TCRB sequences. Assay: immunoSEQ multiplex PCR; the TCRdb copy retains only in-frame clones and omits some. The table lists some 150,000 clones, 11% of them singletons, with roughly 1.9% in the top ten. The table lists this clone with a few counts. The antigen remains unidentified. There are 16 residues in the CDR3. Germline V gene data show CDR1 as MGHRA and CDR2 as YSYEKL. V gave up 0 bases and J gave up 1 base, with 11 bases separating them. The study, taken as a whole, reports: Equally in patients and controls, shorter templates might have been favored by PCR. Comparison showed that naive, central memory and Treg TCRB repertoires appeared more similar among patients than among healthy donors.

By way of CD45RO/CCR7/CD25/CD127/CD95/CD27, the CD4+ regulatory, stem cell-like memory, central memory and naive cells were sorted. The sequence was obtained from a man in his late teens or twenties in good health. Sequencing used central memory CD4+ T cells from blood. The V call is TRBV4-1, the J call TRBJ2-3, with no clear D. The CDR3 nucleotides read TGCGCCAGCAGCCAAGAACAAGCAGTCCGCACAGATACGCAGTATTTT. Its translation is CASSQEQAVRTDTQYF.